Listed below are T cell receptor beta chains from one sample, sequenced in a study of CD8+ T cells in alopecia areata. The repertoire was sequenced with immunoSEQ multiplex PCR; TCRdb's copy has only in-frame clones and lacks some. The table records roughly 220,000 clones, 35% to 45% of them present only once. This specimen consisted of CD4+ T cells sorted from blood, obtained at approximately week 31, from a patient treated with tofacitinib. Receptors originate from a human donor with alopecia areata. The CDR3 runs from the conserved cysteine through the conserved F or W. The D gene is left open where the match is weak. Clone sizes are given selectively: once, few, many, or a class where the clone is expanded.

TRBV5-1	NA	TRBD2	TRBJ2-7	CASSVGLAANYEQYF	TGCGCCAGCAGCGTGGGACTAGCGGCTAACTACGAGCAGTACTTC
TRBV4-1	few	NA	TRBJ1-5	CASSQEGRVDNQPQHF	TGCGCCAGCAGCCAAGAGGGCAGGGTTGACAATCAGCCCCAGCATTTT
TRBV29-1	NA	TRBD1	TRBJ2-3	CSVRGGQETSTDTQYF	TGCAGCGTCCGTGGGGGACAGGAGACCAGCACAGATACGCAGTATTTT
TRBV9	once	NA	TRBJ2-2	CASSVLSGELFF	TGTGCCAGCAGCGTGCTCTCCGGGGAGCTGTTTTTT
TRBV7-9	NA	NA	TRBJ1-4	CASSPIMGNEKLFF	TGTGCCAGCAGCCCCATAATGGGTAATGAAAAACTGTTTTTT
TRBV14	NA	NA	TRBJ2-7	CASSPASWRAEQYF	TGTGCCAGCAGCCCGGCGTCGTGGAGGGCCGAGCAGTACTTC
TRBV7-9	NA	NA	TRBJ2-3	CASTNTDTQYF	TGTGCCAGCACCAACACAGATACGCAGTATTTT
TRBV7-3	NA	NA	TRBJ2-6	CASGREVSGANVLTF	TGTGCCAGCGGCAGGGAGGTTTCTGGGGCCAACGTCCTGACTTTC
TRBV30	NA	TRBD2	TRBJ2-1	CAWSVLGRGSYNEQFF	TGTGCCTGGAGTGTACTCGGGCGGGGGAGCTACAATGAGCAGTTCTTC
TRBV7-9	NA	NA	TRBJ1-6	CASSFNSPLHF	TGTGCCAGCAGCTTTAATTCACCCCTCCACTTT
TRBV5-1	few	NA	TRBJ2-7	CASSLEQDEQYF	TGCGCCAGCAGCTTGGAACAGGACGAGCAGTACTTC
TRBV30	NA	NA	TRBJ1-5	CAWSRALGPLSNQPQHF	TGTGCCTGGAGTCGAGCCTTGGGACCGCTAAGCAATCAGCCCCAGCATTTT
TRBV2	NA	NA	TRBJ1-5	CASSGVWGQPQHF	TGTGCCAGCAGTGGGGTCTGGGGTCAGCCCCAGCATTTT
TRBV4-1	few	NA	TRBJ2-3	CASSRTKPSTDTQYF	TGCGCCAGCAGCCGGACCAAACCTAGCACAGATACGCAGTATTTT
TRBV7-9	few	TRBD2	TRBJ2-2	CASSPLAGPNTGELFF	TGTGCCAGCAGCCCATTAGCGGGACCGAACACCGGGGAGCTGTTTTTT
TRBV20-1	NA	NA	TRBJ1-1	CSARATTGAFF	TGCAGTGCTAGAGCTACAACGGGGGCTTTCTTT
TRBV10-3	NA	NA	TRBJ1-2	CAISESIGVAGYGYTF	TGTGCCATCAGTGAGTCGATTGGTGTTGCGGGTTATGGCTACACCTTC
TRBV9	NA	NA	TRBJ1-1	CASSVDGGLNTEAFF	TGTGCCAGCAGCGTAGATGGGGGTCTAAACACTGAAGCTTTCTTT
TRBV14	few	NA	TRBJ2-7	CASSQELRGYEQYF	TGTGCCAGCAGCCAGGAGTTGAGGGGGTACGAGCAGTACTTC
TRBV29-1	few	NA	TRBJ2-5	CSVVGAGPETQYF	TGCAGCGTTGTAGGGGCTGGGCCGGAGACCCAGTACTTC
TRBV6-1	NA	NA	TRBJ2-2	CASIRLAERTGELFF	TGTGCCAGCATAAGGCTGGCCGAACGCACCGGGGAGCTGTTTTTT
TRBV10-3	few	NA	TRBJ2-3	CAISDPPQNDTQYF	TGTGCCATCAGTGACCCACCCCAAAACGATACGCAGTATTTT
TRBV29-1	NA	TRBD1	TRBJ2-1	CSVIPGQSNEQFF	TGCAGCGTTATACCGGGACAGTCCAATGAGCAGTTCTTC
TRBV4-2	NA	TRBD2	TRBJ2-1	CASSPPGLVARQFF	TGTGCCAGCAGCCCACCTGGACTAGTTGCGCGGCAGTTCTTC
TRBV14	many	NA	TRBJ1-2	CASSQVVGGWDGYTF	TGTGCCAGCAGCCAAGTCGTGGGGGGATGGGATGGCTACACCTTC
TRBV27	NA	NA	TRBJ1-1	CASSLHGRTSEAFF	TGTGCCAGCAGTCTCCACGGACGGACTTCTGAAGCTTTCTTT
TRBV6-4	NA	NA	TRBJ1-2	CASRAYGYTF	TGTGCCAGCAGGGCCTATGGCTACACCTTC
TRBV18	NA	NA	TRBJ1-1	CASSPAVDTEAFF	TGTGCCAGCTCACCGGCGGTTGACACTGAAGCTTTCTTT
TRBV7-2	NA	NA	TRBJ2-6	CASSFYLVRANVLTF	TGTGCCAGCAGCTTTTACTTAGTCAGGGCCAACGTCCTGACTTTC
TRBV15	many	NA	TRBJ1-1	CATGRGRGGIKNTEAFF	TGTGCCACCGGACGGGGCAGGGGCGGTATAAAGAACACTGAAGCTTTCTTT
TRBV2	once	NA	TRBJ1-2	CASSEWGVGYGYTF	TGTGCCAGCAGTGAGTGGGGGGTCGGCTATGGCTACACCTTC
TRBV29-1	few	NA	TRBJ2-2	CSVAQTTANTGELFF	TGCAGCGTTGCTCAGACAACTGCGAACACCGGGGAGCTGTTTTTT
TRBV6-1	NA	NA	TRBJ1-6	CANPGYHSPLHF	TGTGCCAACCCAGGGTATCATTCACCCCTCCACTTT
TRBV5-8	few	NA	TRBJ1-6	CASSFLSRGDSPLHF	TGTGCCAGCAGCTTCTTGTCCAGAGGAGATTCACCCCTCCACTTT
TRBV28	NA	NA	TRBJ1-1	CASSSLGVSTEAFF	TGTGCCAGCAGTTCCCTCGGGGTAAGCACTGAAGCTTTCTTT
TRBV5-1	NA	NA	TRBJ2-7	CASSLMDGTHEQYF	TGCGCCAGCAGCCTGATGGACGGGACCCACGAGCAGTACTTC
TRBV25-1	few	NA	TRBJ1-1	CASSLQGVGGGEAFF	TGTGCCAGCAGTCTCCAGGGCGTGGGTGGAGGTGAAGCTTTCTTT
TRBV27	NA	TRBD1	TRBJ2-7	CASSLGTGRAAYEQYF	TGTGCCAGCAGTCTTGGGACAGGGCGAGCCGCCTACGAGCAGTACTTC
TRBV9	many	NA	TRBJ2-5	CASSLGQGETQYF	TGTGCCAGCAGTCTGGGGCAGGGGGAGACCCAGTACTTC
TRBV5-1	NA	NA	TRBJ2-1	CASSKQENEQFF	TGCGCCAGCAGCAAACAGGAGAATGAGCAGTTCTTC
TRBV29-1	NA	NA	TRBJ2-2	CSVDKQGNTGELFF	TGCAGCGTCGATAAACAGGGAAACACCGGGGAGCTGTTTTTT
TRBV7-8	few	NA	TRBJ1-3	CASSLGFEGNTIYF	TGTGCCAGCAGCTTGGGCTTTGAGGGAAACACCATATATTTT
TRBV27	few	NA	TRBJ1-2	CASTRGYGYTF	TGTGCCAGCACCCGTGGATATGGCTACACCTTC
TRBV5-6	NA	NA	TRBJ1-2	CASSFLSVYGYTF	TGTGCCAGCAGCTTTTTATCTGTCTATGGCTACACCTTC
TRBV27	NA	TRBD1	TRBJ1-2	CASCADRGNYGYTF	TGTGCCAGCTGCGCGGACAGGGGGAACTATGGCTACACCTTC
TRBV6-5	few	NA	TRBJ2-3	CASSPDTDTQYF	TGTGCCAGCAGTCCCGACACAGATACGCAGTATTTT
TRBV6-5	once	NA	TRBJ1-2	CASMDNYGYTF	TGTGCCAGCATGGATAACTATGGCTACACCTTC
TRBV29-1	NA	NA	TRBJ1-1	CSVGSAVSRGGAEAFF	TGCAGCGTTGGTTCTGCGGTATCCCGGGGCGGCGCTGAAGCTTTCTTT
TRBV6-5	few	NA	TRBJ1-5	CASSYSQAGSNQPQHF	TGTGCCAGCAGTTACTCGCAGGCAGGGAGCAATCAGCCCCAGCATTTT
TRBV5-4	few	TRBD1	TRBJ1-4	CASSYDRGGEKLFF	TGTGCCAGCAGCTACGACAGGGGGGGCGAAAAACTGTTTTTT
TRBV5-1	NA	NA	TRBJ1-1	CASSEQVNTEAFF	TGCGCCAGCAGCGAACAGGTGAACACTGAAGCTTTCTTT